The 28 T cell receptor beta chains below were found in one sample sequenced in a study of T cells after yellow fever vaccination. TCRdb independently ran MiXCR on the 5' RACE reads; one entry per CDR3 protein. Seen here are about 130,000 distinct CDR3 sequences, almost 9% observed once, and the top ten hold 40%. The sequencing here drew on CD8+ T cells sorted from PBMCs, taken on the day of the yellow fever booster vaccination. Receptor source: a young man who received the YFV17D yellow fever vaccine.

This CDR3 is CASSRGGGEQYV. CDR3 nucleotides: TGTGCCAGCAGCAGAGGGGGCGGCGAGCAGTACGTC. The chain joins TRBV7-2 to TRBJ2-7; 7 nucleotides align to TRBD1. The CDR3 loop spans 12 amino acids. With V trimmed by 5 bases and J by 6 bases, 4 bases remained unmatched. CDR1 is SGHTA, CDR2 FQGNSA, per germline.

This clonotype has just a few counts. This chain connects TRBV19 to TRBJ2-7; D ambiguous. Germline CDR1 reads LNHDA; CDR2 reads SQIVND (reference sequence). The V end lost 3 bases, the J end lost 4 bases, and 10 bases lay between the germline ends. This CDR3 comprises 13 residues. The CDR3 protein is CASSIFGQYEQYF. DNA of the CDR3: TGTGCCAGTAGTATCTTCGGCCAATACGAGCAGTACTTC. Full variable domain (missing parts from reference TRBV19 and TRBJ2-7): DGGITQSPKYLFRKEGQNVTLSCEQNLNHDAMYWYRQDPGQGLRLIYYSQIVNDFQKGDIAEGYSVSREKKESFPLTVTSAQKNPTAFYLCASSIFGQYEQYFGPGTRLTVT.

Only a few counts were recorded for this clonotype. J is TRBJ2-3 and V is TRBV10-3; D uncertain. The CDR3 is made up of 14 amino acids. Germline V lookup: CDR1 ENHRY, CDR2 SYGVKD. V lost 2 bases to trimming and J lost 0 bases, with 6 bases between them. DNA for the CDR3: TGTGCCATCAGTGAGGGACGGAGCACAGATACGCAGTATTTT. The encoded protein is CAISEGRSTDTQYF.

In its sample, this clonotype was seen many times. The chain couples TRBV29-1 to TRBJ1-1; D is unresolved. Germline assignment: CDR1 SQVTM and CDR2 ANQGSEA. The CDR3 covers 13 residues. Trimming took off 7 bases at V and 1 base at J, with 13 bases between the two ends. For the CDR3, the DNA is TGCAGCGCTTGTCCGGGCACGAACACTGAAGCTTTCTTT. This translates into CSACPGTNTEAFF.

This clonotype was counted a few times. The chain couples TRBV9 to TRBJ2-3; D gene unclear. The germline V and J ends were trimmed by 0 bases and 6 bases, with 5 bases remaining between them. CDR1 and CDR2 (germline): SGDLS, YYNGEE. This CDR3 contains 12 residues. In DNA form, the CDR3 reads TGTGCCAGCAGCGTAGACTCCGATACGCAGTATTTT. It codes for CASSVDSDTQYF.

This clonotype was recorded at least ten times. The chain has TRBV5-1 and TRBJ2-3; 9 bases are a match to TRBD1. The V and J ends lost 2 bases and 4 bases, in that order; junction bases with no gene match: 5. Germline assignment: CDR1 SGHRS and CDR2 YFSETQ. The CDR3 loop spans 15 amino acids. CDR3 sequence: CASSFPQGASDTQYF. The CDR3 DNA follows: TGCGCCAGCAGCTTCCCACAGGGGGCCTCAGATACGCAGTATTTT.

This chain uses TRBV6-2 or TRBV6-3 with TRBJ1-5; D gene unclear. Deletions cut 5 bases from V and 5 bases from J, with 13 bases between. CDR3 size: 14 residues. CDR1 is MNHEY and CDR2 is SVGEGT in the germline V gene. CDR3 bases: TGTGCCAGCAGTCTCAACGGAGTGTATCAGCCCCAGCATTTT. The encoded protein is CASSLNGVYQPQHF.

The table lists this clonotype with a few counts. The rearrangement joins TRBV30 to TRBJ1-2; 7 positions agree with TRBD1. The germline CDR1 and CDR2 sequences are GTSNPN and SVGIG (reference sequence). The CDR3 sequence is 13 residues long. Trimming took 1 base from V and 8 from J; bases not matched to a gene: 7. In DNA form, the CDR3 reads TGTGCCTGGAGTGCGGGACAGTTAGGCGGCTACACCTTC. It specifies CAWSAGQLGGYTF.

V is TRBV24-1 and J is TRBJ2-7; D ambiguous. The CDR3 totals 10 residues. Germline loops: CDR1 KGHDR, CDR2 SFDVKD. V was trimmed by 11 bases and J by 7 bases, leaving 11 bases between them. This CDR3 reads CAMEYPEQYV. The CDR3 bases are TGTGCCATGGAGTACCCAGAGCAGTACGTC.

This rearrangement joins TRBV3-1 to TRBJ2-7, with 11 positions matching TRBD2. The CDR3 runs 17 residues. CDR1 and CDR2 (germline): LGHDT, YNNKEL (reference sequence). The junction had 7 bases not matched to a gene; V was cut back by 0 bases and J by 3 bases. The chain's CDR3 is CASSQDPPGLAGYEQYV. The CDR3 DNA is TGTGCCAGCAGCCAAGACCCGCCCGGACTAGCGGGCTACGAGCAGTACGTC.

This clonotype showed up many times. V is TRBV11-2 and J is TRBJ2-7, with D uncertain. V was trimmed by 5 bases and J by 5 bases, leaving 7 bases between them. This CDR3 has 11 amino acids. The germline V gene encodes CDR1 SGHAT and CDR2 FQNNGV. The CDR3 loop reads CASSGFDEQYF. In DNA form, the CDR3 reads TGTGCCAGCAGCGGGTTTGACGAGCAGTACTTC.

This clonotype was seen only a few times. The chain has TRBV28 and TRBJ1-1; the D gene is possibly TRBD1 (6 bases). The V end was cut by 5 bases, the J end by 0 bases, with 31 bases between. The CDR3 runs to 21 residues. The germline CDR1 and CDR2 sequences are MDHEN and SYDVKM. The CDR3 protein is CASSLGTKRPPQGRLNTEAFF. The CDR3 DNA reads TGTGCCAGCAGTCTGGGCACTAAAAGACCACCCCAGGGGCGACTGAACACTGAAGCTTTCTTT.

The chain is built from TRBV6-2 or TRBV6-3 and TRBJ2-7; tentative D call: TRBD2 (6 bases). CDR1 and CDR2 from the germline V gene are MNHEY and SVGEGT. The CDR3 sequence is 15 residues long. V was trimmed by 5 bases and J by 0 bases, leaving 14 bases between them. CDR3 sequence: CASSEGRGSSYEQYF. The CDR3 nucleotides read TGTGCCAGCAGTGAAGGACGGGGGAGCTCCTACGAGCAGTACTTC.

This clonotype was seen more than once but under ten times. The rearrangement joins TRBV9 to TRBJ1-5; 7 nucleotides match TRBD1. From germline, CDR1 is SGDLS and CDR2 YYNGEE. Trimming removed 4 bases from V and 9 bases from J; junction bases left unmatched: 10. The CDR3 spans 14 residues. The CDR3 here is CASSPGGAGGPQHF. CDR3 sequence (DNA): TGTGCCAGCAGCCCAGGGGGGGCTGGCGGGCCCCAGCATTTT.

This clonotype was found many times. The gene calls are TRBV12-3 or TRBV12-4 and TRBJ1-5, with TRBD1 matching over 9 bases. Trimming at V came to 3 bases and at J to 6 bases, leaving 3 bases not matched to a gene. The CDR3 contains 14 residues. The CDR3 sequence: CASSLGTGRQPQHF. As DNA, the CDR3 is TGTGCCAGCAGTTTGGGGACAGGGCGTCAGCCCCAGCATTTT.

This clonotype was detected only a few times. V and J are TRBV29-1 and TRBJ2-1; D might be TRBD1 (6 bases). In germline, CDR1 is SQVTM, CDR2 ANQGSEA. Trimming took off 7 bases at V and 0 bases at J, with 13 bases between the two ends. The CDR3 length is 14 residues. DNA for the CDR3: TGCAGCGGTGTGACAGGTAACTCCTACAATGAGCAGTTCTTC. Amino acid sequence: CSGVTGNSYNEQFF.

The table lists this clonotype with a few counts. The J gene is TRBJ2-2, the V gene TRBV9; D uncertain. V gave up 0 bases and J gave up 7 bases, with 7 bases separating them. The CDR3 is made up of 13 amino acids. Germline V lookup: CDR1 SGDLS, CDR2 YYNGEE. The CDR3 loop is CASSVDGGGELFF. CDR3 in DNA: TGTGCCAGCAGCGTAGATGGCGGCGGGGAGCTGTTTTTT.

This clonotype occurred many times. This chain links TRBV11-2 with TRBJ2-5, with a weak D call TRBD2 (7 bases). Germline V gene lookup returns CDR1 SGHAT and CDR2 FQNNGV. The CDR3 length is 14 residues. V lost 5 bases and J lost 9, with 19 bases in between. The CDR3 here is CASSGGGRVHSQYF. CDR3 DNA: TGTGCCAGCAGCGGCGGGGGCAGGGTTCATTCCCAGTACTTC.

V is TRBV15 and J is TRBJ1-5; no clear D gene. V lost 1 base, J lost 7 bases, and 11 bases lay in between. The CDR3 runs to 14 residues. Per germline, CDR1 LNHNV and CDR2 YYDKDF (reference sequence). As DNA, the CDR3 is TGTGCCACCAGCAGAGTTGTACCAGGACAGCCCCAGCATTTT. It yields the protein CATSRVVPGQPQHF.

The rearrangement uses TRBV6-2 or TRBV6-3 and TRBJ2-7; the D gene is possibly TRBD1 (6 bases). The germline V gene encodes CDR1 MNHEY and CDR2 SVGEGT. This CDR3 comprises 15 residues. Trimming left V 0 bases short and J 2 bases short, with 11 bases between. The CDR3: CASSYSTDSPYEQYV. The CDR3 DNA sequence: TGTGCCAGCAGTTACTCGACGGACAGCCCCTACGAGCAGTACGTC.

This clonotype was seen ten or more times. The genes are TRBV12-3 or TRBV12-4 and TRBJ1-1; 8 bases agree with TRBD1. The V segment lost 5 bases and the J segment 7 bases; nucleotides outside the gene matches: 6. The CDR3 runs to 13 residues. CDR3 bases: TGTGCCAGCAGTCCGCAGGGGGCTGTTGAAGCTTTCTTT. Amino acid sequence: CASSPQGAVEAFF.

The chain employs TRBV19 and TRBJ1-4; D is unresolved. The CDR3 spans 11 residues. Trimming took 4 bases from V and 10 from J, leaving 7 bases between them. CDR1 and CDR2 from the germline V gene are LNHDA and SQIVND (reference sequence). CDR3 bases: TGTGCCAGTAGTACCGGAGGAAAACTGTTTTTT. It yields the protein CASSTGGKLFF.

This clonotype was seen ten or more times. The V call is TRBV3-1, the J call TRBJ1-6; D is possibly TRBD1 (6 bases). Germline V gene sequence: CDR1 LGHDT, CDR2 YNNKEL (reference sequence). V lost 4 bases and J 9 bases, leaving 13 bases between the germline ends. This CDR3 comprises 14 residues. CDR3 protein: CASSPEQGGSPLHF. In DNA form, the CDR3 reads TGTGCCAGCAGCCCTGAACAGGGCGGTTCACCCCTCCACTTT.

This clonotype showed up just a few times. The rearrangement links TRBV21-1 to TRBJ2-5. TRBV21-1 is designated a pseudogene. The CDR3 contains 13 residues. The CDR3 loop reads CASSKPDQETQYF. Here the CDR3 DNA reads TGTGCCAGCAGCAAACCTGACCAAGAGACCCAGTACTTC.

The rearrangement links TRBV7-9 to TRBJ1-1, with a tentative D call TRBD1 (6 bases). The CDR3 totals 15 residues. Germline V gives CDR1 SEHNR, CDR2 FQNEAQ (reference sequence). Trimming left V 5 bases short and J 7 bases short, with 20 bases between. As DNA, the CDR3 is TGTGCCAGCAGCATGGGGGCCGCGTCCAAGGTTGAAGCTTTCTTT. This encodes CASSMGAASKVEAFF.

This CDR3 reads CASSLRGGGDYNEQFF. The CDR3 region has the DNA TGTGCCAGCAGCTTAAGGGGGGGCGGGGACTACAATGAGCAGTTCTTC. The chain is built from TRBV7-6 and TRBJ2-1; weak D call: TRBD2 (7 bases). Per germline, CDR1 SGHVS and CDR2 FNYEAQ. The CDR3 length is 16 residues. V shed 2 bases and J shed 3 bases, with 14 bases lying between them.

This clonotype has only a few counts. CDR3: CASSQAGNIEQYTLFF. The CDR3 coding sequence is TGCGCCAGCAGCCAAGCTGGGAATATTGAACAATATACTCTGTTTTTT. The rearrangement uses TRBV4-1 and TRBJ1-4, with D unresolved. V was clipped by 1 base and J by 14 bases, with 23 bases between them. The CDR3 consists of 16 residues. Germline CDR1 is MGHRA and CDR2 is YSYEKL.

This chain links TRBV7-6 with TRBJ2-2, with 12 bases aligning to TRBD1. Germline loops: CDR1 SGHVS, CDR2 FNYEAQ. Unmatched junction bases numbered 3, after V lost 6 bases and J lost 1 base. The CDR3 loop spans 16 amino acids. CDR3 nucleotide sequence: TGTGCCAGCAGGGGGACAGGGGGCCAGAACACCGGGGAGCTGTTTTTT. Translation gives CASRGTGGQNTGELFF.